The sample holds a few counts of the clone carrying this T cell receptor (beta chain). The CDR3 is 12 amino acids. V was trimmed by 6 bases and J by 6 bases, leaving 9 bases between them. CDR1 and CDR2 from the germline V gene are MNHNS and SASEGT. The data are from a study of sequential checkpoint blockade in melanoma. About the study: First-line arms were nivolumab then ipilimumab, or the reverse, randomized 1:1. Both treatment sequences were followed by maintenance nivolumab.

Generated by immunoSEQ multiplex PCR, the TCRdb table keeps only in-frame clones and is missing some. Of approximately 12,000 clones in the sample, roughly 60% were seen once. Treatment meaning: randomized to nivolumab then ipilimumab (arm A) or the reverse (arm B). Sorted cells were live CD3+CD8+, lacking CD19 and CD56, from PBMCs. This material consisted of CD8+ T cells sorted from blood (inferred from file names), taken from a patient given nivolumab and ipilimumab in sequence. The chain links TRBV6-1 to TRBJ2-1; D is ambiguous. The TCR originated in a human donor with melanoma. The CDR3 coding sequence is TGTGCCAGCAGGTCCTCCGGCAATGAGCAGTTCTTC. This encodes CASRSSGNEQFF.